These T cell receptor beta chains were read from a single sample in a study of T cell clonotyping in hematopoietic cell transplantation. TCRdb's table, derived via immunoSEQ multiplex PCR, lists solely in-frame clones and lacks some. The sample carries about 41,000 clones, about 85% recorded once. The source was peripheral blood mononuclear cells, collected before stem cell transplant. These receptors came from a man in his sixties with acute myeloid leukemia. Some clones in this sample may be carry-over from other donors' samples. The CDR3 runs from the conserved cysteine through the conserved F or W. D genes are given only for firm matches. Rows may omit the clone size; those that give it use once, few, many or a size class.

J gene | clone size | D gene | V gene | CDR3 protein | CDR3 DNA
TRBJ1-3 | - | TRBD1 | TRBV5-1 | CASSPGTGGSGNTIYF | TGCGCCAGCAGCCCAGGGACAGGGGGCTCTGGAAACACCATATATTTT
TRBJ2-1 | - | - | TRBV2 | CASSTRRSYNEQFF | TGTGCCAGCAGTACGCGGCGCTCCTACAATGAGCAGTTCTTC
TRBJ2-3 | - | TRBD2 | TRBV27 | CASRRASGDTQYF | TGTGCCAGCAGAAGGGCTAGCGGGGATACGCAGTATTTT
TRBJ1-6 | - | - | TRBV30 | CAWNRGRDSPLHF | TGTGCCTGGAACCGGGGGCGTGATTCACCCCTCCACTTT
TRBJ2-3 | - | - | TRBV7-2 | CASSLPAVGAGDTQYF | TGTGCCAGCAGCTTACCGGCGGTGGGGGCGGGAGATACGCAGTATTTT
TRBJ1-2 | - | - | TRBV10-1 | CASRRFKGDYGYTF | TGCGCCAGCAGGAGGTTTAAGGGCGATTATGGCTACACCTTC
TRBJ1-5 | - | TRBD1 | TRBV27 | CASSLGTVNQPQHF | TGTGCCAGCAGTTTAGGGACAGTTAATCAGCCCCAGCATTTT
TRBJ1-1 | - | - | TRBV19 | CASSPGGTEAFF | TGTGCCAGTAGTCCGGGGGGGACTGAAGCTTTCTTT
TRBJ2-3 | - | TRBD1 | TRBV11-2 | CASSLETDRGRRDTQYF | TGTGCCAGCAGCTTAGAGACGGACAGGGGGCGTAGAGATACGCAGTATTTT
TRBJ1-6 | - | - | TRBV10-3 | CAITRDGNSPLHF | TGTGCCATCACCCGTGACGGGAATTCACCCCTCCACTTT
TRBJ2-2 | - | - | TRBV4-2 | CASSQESFGDTGELFF | TGTGCCAGCAGCCAAGAATCTTTTGGGGACACCGGGGAGCTGTTTTTT
TRBJ2-5 | - | - | TRBV11-3 | CASSLTGKPETQYF | TGTGCCAGCAGCTTAACAGGGAAACCCGAGACCCAGTACTTC
TRBJ2-7 | - | - | TRBV7-2 | CASSLGGGGSYEQYF | TGTGCCAGCAGCTTAGGTGGGGGAGGTTCCTACGAGCAGTACTTC
TRBJ1-1 | - | - | TRBV28 | CASTNQGRYTEAFF | TGTGCCAGCACGAACCAGGGAAGGTACACTGAAGCTTTCTTT
TRBJ1-5 | once | TRBD1 | TRBV4-3 | CASSQGTGGNSNQPQHF | TGCGCCAGCAGCCAGGGGACAGGGGGAAATAGCAATCAGCCCCAGCATTTT
TRBJ2-1 | - | TRBD2 | TRBV11-2 | CASSPGTSGDNEQFF | TGTGCCAGCAGCCCCGGGACTAGCGGGGACAATGAGCAGTTCTTC
TRBJ1-6 | - | - | TRBV28 | CASSLRSHTPAGNSPLHF | TGTGCCAGCAGTCTCCGATCGCATACTCCTGCTGGGAATTCACCCCTCCACTTT
TRBJ1-2 | - | - | TRBV7-7 | CASSLSIAGEGVLRVYTF | TGTGCCAGCAGCTTATCTATTGCGGGGGAGGGCGTATTGCGGGTCTACACCTTC
TRBJ2-3 | - | - | TRBV11-2 | CASSLRGGEGFEDTQYF | TGTGCCAGCAGCTTAAGAGGGGGTGAGGGTTTTGAGGATACGCAGTATTTT
TRBJ2-2 | - | TRBD1 | TRBV4-2 | CASSLGTGLNTGELFF | TGTGCCAGCAGCCTCGGGACAGGTTTGAACACCGGGGAGCTGTTTTTT
TRBJ2-2 | - | - | TRBV6-5 | CASSYSRDTGELFF | TGTGCCAGCAGTTACTCGAGGGACACCGGGGAGCTGTTTTTT
TRBJ1-5 | - | - | TRBV15 | CATSRDLSGSNQPQHF | TGTGCCACCAGCAGAGATCTCAGCGGGAGCAATCAGCCCCAGCATTTT
TRBJ1-4 | - | - | TRBV5-8 | CASSLLAEKLFF | TGTGCCAGCAGCTTGTTGGCCGAAAAACTGTTTTTT
TRBJ2-1 | - | - | TRBV5-4 | CASTSYNEQFF | TGTGCCAGCACGAGTTACAATGAGCAGTTCTTC
TRBJ2-7 | - | - | TRBV4-3 | CASSRGGGTTYEQYF | TGCGCCAGCAGCCGGGGAGGGGGAACCACCTACGAGCAGTACTTC
TRBJ1-5 | once | - | TRBV2 | CASSEASGSGQPQHF | TGTGCCAGCAGTGAAGCGTCTGGGTCGGGTCAGCCCCAGCATTTT
TRBJ1-1 | - | TRBD1 | TRBV28 | CASSATGAGNTEAFF | TGTGCCAGCAGTGCTACAGGGGCGGGAAACACTGAAGCTTTCTTT
TRBJ2-2 | - | TRBD1 | TRBV18 | CASSLQTGGTGELFF | TGTGCCAGCTCACTCCAGACAGGGGGAACCGGGGAGCTGTTTTTT